Sequencing of this T cell receptor beta chain was carried out in a study of T cell repertoires in cytomegalovirus infection. Overall study context: A matching HLA type, together with CMV infection, was signaled by public TCR beta signatures. Broader study findings: The ex vivo response was dominated by HLA-C-restricted CMV-specific TCR beta clonotypes.

This CDR3 comprises 16 residues. Germline V gene lookup returns CDR1 MNHNY and CDR2 SVGAGI (reference sequence). V trimming: 6 bases; J trimming: 6 bases; junction bases outside the gene matches: 10. This clonotype was detected only a few times. Its matching antigen is unknown. TCRdb reprocessed the reads with MiXCR, giving one entry per CDR3 protein. This table holds approximately 250,000 distinct CDR3 sequences, 9.1% found once. Material for sequencing was PBMCs. This TCR derives from a human donor in good health (CMV status not recorded). Some clones in this sample may be carry-over from other donors' samples. The rearrangement links TRBV6-6 to TRBJ2-7; 14 nucleotides match TRBD2. Here the CDR3 DNA reads TGTGCCAGCAGCCCATCGGGACTAGCGGGAGCGGGCGAGCAGTACTTC. It specifies CASSPSGLAGAGEQYF.